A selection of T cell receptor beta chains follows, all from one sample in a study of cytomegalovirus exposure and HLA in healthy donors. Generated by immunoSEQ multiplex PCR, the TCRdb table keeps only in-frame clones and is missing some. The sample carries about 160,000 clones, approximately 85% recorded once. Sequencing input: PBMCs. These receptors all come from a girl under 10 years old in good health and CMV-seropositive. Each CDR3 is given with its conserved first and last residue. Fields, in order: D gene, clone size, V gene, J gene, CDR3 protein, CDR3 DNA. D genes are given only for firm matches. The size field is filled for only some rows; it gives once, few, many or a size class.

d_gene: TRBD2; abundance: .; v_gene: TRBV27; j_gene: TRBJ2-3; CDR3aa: CASGPLAGGPDTQYF; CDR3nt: TGTGCCAGCGGGCCCCTAGCGGGAGGGCCAGATACGCAGTATTTT
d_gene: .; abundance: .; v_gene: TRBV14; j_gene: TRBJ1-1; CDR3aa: CASSPSSGGTEAFF; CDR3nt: TGTGCCAGCAGCCCTTCCAGTGGCGGGACTGAAGCTTTCTTT
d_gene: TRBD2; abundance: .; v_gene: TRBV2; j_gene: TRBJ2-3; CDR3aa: CASRWAGGPTDTQYF; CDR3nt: TGTGCCAGCAGGTGGGCGGGAGGGCCAACAGATACGCAGTATTTT
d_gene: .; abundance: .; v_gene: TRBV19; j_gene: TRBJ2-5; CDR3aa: CASSSPGETQYF; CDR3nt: TGTGCCAGTAGTTCGCCGGGGGAGACCCAGTACTTC
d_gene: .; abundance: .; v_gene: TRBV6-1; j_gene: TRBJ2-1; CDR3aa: CASSETPPGLAEQFF; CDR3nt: TGTGCCAGCAGTGAAACTCCCCCGGGGTTGGCTGAGCAGTTCTTC
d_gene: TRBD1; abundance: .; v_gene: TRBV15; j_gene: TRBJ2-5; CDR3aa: CATSRDRDRARTQYF; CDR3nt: TGTGCCACCAGCAGAGATCGGGACAGGGCCCGGACCCAGTACTTC
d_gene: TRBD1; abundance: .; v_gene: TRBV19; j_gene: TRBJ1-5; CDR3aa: CASSPSTGRQPQHF; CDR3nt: TGTGCCAGTAGTCCCTCGACAGGGCGCCAGCCCCAGCATTTT
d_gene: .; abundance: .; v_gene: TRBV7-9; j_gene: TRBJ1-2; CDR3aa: CASSLVTPSGDGYTF; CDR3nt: TGTGCCAGCAGCTTAGTAACTCCGAGCGGTGATGGCTACACCTTC
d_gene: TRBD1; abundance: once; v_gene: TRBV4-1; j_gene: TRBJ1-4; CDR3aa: CASSQDRDRGNEKLFF; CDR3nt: TGCGCCAGCAGCCAAGATAGGGACAGGGGGAACGAAAAACTGTTTTTT
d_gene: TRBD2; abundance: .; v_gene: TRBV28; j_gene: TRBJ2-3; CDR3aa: CASSLPGRSTDTQYF; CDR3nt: TGTGCCAGCAGTTTACCCGGGAGGAGCACAGATACGCAGTATTTT
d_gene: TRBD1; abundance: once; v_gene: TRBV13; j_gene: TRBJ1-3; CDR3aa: CASSARQGGLSGNTIYF; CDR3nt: TGTGCCAGCAGCGCTAGACAGGGGGGCCTCTCTGGAAACACCATATATTTT
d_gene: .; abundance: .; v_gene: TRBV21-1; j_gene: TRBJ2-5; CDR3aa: CASSKKPGYNNGTQYF; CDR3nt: TGTGCCAGCAGCAAAAAGCCGGGATATAATAATGGGACCCAGTACTTC
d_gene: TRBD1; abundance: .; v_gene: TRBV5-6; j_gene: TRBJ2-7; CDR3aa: CASTWTGGYEQYF; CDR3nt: TGTGCCAGCACCTGGACAGGGGGTTACGAGCAGTACTTC
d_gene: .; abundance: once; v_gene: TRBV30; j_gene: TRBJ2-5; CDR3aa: CAWSHGQMRETQYF; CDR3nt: TGTGCCTGGAGTCATGGACAGATGAGAGAGACCCAGTACTTC
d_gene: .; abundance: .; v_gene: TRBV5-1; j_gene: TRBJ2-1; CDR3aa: CASSTGHYYNEQFF; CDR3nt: TGCGCCAGCAGCACGGGACACTACTACAATGAGCAGTTCTTC
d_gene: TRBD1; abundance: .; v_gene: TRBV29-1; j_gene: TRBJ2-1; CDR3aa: CSAGQGYNEQFF; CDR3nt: TGCAGCGCCGGACAGGGTTACAATGAGCAGTTCTTC
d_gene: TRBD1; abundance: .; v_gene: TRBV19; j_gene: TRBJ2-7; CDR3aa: CASSTGQVSYEQYF; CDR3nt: TGTGCCAGTAGTACCGGACAGGTCTCCTACGAGCAGTACTTC
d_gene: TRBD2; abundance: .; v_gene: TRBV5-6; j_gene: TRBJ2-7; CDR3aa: CASSLVGGGASYEQYF; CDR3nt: TGTGCCAGCAGCTTGGTCGGGGGAGGGGCGTCCTACGAGCAGTACTTC
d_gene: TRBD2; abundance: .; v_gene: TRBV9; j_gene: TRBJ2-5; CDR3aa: CASSVVTSGSRETQYF; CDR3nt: TGTGCCAGCAGCGTAGTTACTAGCGGGAGTCGAGAGACCCAGTACTTC
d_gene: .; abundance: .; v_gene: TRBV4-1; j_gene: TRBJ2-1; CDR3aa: CASSQDLRSYRYNEQFF; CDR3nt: TGCGCCAGCAGCCAAGATTTGCGATCTTACCGCTACAATGAGCAGTTCTTC
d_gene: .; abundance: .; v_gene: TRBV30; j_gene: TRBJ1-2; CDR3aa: CAWSPGSWGYTF; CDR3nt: TGTGCCTGGAGTCCGGGGTCTTGGGGCTACACCTTC
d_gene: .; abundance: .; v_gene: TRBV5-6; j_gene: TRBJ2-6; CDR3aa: CASSRITAIGRGANVLTF; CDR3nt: TGTGCCAGCAGCCGAATAACAGCTATTGGGCGTGGGGCCAACGTCCTGACTTTC
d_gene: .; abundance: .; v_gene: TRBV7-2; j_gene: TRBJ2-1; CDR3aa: CASSLDLALNEQFF; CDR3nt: TGTGCCAGCAGCTTAGATCTAGCTCTCAATGAGCAGTTCTTC
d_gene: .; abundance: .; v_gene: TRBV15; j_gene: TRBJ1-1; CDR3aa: CATSRFSGGTEAFF; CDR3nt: TGTGCCACCAGCAGATTCTCGGGGGGTACTGAAGCTTTCTTT
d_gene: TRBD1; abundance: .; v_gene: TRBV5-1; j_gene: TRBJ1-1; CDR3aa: CASSSSNRGGTEAFF; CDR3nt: TGCGCCAGCAGCTCCTCAAACAGGGGGGGCACTGAAGCTTTCTTT
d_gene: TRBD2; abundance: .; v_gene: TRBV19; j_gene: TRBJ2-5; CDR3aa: CASSTGTSKRETQYF; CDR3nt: TGTGCCAGTAGCACCGGGACTAGCAAGCGGGAGACCCAGTACTTC
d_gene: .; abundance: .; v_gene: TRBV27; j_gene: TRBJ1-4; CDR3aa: CASSFRGFATNEKLFF; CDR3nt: TGTGCCAGCAGTTTTCGGGGGTTTGCAACTAATGAAAAACTGTTTTTT
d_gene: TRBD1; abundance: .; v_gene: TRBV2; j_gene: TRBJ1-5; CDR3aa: CASSEDRVDQPQHF; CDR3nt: TGTGCCAGCAGTGAGGACAGGGTCGATCAGCCCCAGCATTTT
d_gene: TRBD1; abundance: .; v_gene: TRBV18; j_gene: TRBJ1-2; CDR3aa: CASSPRDSTDYGYTF; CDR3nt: TGTGCCAGCTCACCCAGGGACAGCACAGACTATGGCTACACCTTC
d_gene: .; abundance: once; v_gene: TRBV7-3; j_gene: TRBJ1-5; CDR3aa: CASSLNGALAPARSSQPQHF; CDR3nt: TGTGCCAGCAGCTTAAACGGAGCCCTGGCCCCAGCGAGGAGTAGTCAGCCCCAGCATTTT
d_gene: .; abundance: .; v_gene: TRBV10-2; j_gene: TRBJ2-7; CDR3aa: CASSECEGVCEQYF; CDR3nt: TGCGCCAGCAGTGAGTGTGAAGGGGTTTGCGAGCAGTACTTC
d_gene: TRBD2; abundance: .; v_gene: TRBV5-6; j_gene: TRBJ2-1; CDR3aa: CASETAGNEQFF; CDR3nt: TGTGCCAGCGAGACAGCGGGGAATGAGCAGTTCTTC
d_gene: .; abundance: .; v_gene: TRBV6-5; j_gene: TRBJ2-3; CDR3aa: CASSGGGTSTDTQYF; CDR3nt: TGTGCCAGCTCGGGCGGAGGGACTAGCACAGATACGCAGTATTTT
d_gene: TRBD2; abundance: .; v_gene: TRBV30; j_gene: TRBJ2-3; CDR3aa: CAWNPPNGRVTDTQYF; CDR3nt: TGTGCCTGGAACCCCCCAAACGGGAGGGTCACAGATACGCAGTATTTT
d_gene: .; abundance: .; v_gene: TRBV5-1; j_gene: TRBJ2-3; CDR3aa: CASSLPTNTDTQYF; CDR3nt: TGCGCCAGCAGCTTGCCGACTAACACAGATACGCAGTATTTT
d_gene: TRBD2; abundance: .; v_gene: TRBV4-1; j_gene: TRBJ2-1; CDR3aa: CASSLGRNMGNEQFF; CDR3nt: TGCGCCAGCAGCCTCGGGAGGAACATGGGCAATGAGCAGTTCTTC
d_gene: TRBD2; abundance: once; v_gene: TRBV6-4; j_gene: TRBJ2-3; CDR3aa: CASSTTSGRADTQYF; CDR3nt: TGTGCCAGCAGTACGACTAGCGGGAGAGCAGATACGCAGTATTTT
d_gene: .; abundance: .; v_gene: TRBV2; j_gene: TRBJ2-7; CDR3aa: CASRADSYEQYF; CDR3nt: TGTGCCAGCAGAGCTGACAGCTACGAGCAGTACTTC
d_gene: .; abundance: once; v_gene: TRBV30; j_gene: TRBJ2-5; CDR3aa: CAWSRGLEETQYF; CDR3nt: TGTGCCTGGAGTCGAGGGCTGGAAGAGACCCAGTACTTC
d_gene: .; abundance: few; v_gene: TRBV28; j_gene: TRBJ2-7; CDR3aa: CASSFQDRATYEQYF; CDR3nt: TGTGCCAGCAGTTTCCAGGACAGAGCTACCTACGAGCAGTACTTC
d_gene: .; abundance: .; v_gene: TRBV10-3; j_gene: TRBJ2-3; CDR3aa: CAISEGGRSGDTQYF; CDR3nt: TGTGCCATCAGTGAGGGAGGGCGGAGCGGGGATACGCAGTATTTT